The clone carrying this T cell receptor (beta chain) was recorded a few times. The isolated RNA, all of it, was reverse transcribed, so expressed TCRB transcripts were what got sequenced. Deep immunoSEQ sequencing covered naive, central memory and regulatory T cell samples. This table comes from immunoSEQ multiplex PCR, and its TCRdb copy is limited to in-frame clones, with some not included. The data hold 140,000 or so clones, with 9.2% observed a single time. The data were taken from a study of beta chain features in type 1 diabetes. Germline loops: CDR1 MNHNS, CDR2 SASEGT. The CDR3 covers 15 residues. The junction had 0 bases not matched to a gene; V was cut back by 0 bases and J by 1 base.

Specimen: central memory CD4+ T cells from blood. The clonotype originates from a man aged 18-30 years in good health. The rearrangement uses TRBV6-1 and TRBJ2-5; 9 bases align to TRBD1. The DNA of the CDR3 is TGTGCCAGCAGTGAAGCGACAGGGGGCCAAGAGACCCAGTACTTC. Protein sequence: CASSEATGGQETQYF.